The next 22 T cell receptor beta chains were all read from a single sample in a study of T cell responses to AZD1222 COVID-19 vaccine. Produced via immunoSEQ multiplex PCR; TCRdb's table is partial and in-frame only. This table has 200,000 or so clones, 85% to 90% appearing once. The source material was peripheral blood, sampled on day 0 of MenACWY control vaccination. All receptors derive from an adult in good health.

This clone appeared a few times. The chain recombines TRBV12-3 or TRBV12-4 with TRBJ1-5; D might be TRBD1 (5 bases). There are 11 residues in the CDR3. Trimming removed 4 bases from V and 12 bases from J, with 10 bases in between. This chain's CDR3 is CASSYQGFQHF. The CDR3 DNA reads TGTGCCAGCAGTTACCAGGGATTCCAGCATTTT.

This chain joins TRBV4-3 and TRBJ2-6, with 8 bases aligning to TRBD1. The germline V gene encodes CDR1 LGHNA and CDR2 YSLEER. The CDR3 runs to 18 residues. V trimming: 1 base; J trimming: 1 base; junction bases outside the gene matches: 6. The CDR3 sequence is CASSQGGQGVSGANVLTF. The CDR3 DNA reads TGCGCCAGCAGCCAAGGCGGACAGGGTGTATCTGGGGCCAACGTCCTGACTTTC.

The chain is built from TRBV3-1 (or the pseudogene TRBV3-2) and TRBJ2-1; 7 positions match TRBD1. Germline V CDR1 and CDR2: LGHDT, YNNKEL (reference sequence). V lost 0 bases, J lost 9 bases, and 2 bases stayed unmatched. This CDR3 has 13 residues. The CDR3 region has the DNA TGTGCCAGCAGCCAAGAACCAGGGGGTGAGCAGTTCTTC. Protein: CASSQEPGGEQFF.

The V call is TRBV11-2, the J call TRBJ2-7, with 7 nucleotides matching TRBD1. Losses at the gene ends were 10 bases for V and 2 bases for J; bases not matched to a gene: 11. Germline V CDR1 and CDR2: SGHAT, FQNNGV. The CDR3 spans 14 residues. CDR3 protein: CATKRATGPYEQYF. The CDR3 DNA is TGTGCCACCAAACGGGCGACAGGGCCCTACGAGCAGTACTTC.

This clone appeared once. CDR3 sequence reads: CASSPTTPGLVYF. CDR3 DNA: TGTGCCAGCAGCCCGACTACCCCGGGACTAGTGTATTTT. The chain combines TRBV7-8 with TRBJ2-3; 8 bases map to TRBD2. J gave up 14 bases and V 5 bases, and 12 bases lay outside the gene matches. Germline CDR1 SGHVS, CDR2 FQNEAQ. The CDR3 is made up of 13 amino acids.

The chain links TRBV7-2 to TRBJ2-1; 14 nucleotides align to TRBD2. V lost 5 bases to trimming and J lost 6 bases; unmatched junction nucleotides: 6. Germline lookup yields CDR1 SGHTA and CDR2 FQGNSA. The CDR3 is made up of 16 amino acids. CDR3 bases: TGTGCCAGCAGCACAAGACTAGCGGGAGGGACCAATGAGCAGTTCTTC. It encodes CASSTRLAGGTNEQFF.

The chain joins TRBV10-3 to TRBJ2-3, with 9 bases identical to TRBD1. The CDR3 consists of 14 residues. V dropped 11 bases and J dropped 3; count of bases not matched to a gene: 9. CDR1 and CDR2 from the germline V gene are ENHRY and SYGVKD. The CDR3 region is CAVALGQGTDTQYF. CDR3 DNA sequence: TGTGCCGTTGCCCTAGGACAGGGGACAGATACGCAGTATTTT.

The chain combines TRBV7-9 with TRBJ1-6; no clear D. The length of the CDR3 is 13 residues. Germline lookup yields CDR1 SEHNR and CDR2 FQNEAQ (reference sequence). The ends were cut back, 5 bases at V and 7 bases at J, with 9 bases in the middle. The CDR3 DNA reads TGTGCCAGCAGCGAGACCCAAAATTCACCCCTCCACTTT. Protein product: CASSETQNSPLHF. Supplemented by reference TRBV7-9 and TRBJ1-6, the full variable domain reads DTGVSQNPRHKITKRGQNVTFRCDPISEHNRLYWYRQTLGQGPEFLTYFQNEAQLEKSRLLSDRFSAERPKGSFSTLEIQRTEQGDSAMYLCASSETQNSPLHFGNGTRLTVT.

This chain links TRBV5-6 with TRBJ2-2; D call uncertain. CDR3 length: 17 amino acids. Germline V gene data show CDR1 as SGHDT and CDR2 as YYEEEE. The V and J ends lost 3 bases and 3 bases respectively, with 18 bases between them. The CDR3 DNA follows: TGTGCCAGCAGCTCCCCAAACAAAATTCGAGACACCGGGGAGCTGTTTTTT. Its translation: CASSSPNKIRDTGELFF.

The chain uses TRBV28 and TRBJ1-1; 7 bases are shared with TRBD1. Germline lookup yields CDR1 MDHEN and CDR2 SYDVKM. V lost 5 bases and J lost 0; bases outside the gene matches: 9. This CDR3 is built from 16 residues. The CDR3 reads CASSTIWTGMNTEAFF. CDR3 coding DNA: TGTGCCAGCAGTACAATATGGACAGGTATGAACACTGAAGCTTTCTTT.

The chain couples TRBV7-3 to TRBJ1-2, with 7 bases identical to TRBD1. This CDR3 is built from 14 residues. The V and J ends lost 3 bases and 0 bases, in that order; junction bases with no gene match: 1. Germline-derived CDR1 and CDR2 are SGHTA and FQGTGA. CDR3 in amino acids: CASSFGTANYGYTF. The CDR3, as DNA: TGTGCCAGCAGCTTTGGGACAGCTAACTATGGCTACACCTTC.

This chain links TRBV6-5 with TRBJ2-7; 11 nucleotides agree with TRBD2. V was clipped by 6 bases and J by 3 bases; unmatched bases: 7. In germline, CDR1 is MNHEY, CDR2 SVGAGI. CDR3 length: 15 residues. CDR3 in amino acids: CASSPTSGRVYEQYF. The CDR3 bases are TGTGCCAGCAGCCCCACTAGCGGGAGAGTCTACGAGCAGTACTTC.

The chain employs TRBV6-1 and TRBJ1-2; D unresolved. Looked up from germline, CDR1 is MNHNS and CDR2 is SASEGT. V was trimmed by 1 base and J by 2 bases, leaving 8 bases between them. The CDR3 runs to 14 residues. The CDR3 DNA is TGTGCCAGCAGTGAAGTGTGGGGAAACTATGGCTACACCTTC. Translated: CASSEVWGNYGYTF.

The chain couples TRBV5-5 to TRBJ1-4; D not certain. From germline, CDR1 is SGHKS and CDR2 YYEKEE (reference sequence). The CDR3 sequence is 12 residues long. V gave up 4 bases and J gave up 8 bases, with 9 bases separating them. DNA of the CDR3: TGTGCCAGCAGCGTCGGCGGCGAAAAACTGTTTTTT. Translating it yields CASSVGGEKLFF.

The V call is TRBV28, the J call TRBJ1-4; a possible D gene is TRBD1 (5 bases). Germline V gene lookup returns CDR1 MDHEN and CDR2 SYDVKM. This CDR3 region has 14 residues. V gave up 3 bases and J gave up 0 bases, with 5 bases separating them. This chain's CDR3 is CASSFRATNEKLFF. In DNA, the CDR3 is TGTGCCAGCAGTTTCAGGGCAACTAATGAAAAACTGTTTTTT.

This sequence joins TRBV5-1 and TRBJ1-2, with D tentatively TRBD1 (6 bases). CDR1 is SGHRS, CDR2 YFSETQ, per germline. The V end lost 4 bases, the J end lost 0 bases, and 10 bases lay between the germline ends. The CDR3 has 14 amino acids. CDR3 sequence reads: CASSRQESNYGYTF. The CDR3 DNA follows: TGCGCCAGCAGCCGACAGGAATCTAACTATGGCTACACCTTC.

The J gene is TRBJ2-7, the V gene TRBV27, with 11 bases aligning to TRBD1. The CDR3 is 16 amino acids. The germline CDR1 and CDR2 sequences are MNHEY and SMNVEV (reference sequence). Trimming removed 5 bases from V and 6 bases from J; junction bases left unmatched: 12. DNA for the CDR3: TGTGCCAGCAGTCCTACCCGGGGACAGGGGGTTACCGAGCAGTACTTC. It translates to CASSPTRGQGVTEQYF.

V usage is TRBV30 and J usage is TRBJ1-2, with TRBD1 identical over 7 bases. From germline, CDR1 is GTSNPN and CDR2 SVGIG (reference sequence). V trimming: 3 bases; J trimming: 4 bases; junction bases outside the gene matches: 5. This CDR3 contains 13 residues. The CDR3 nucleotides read TGTGCCTGGAGCCCGACAGGGAGCTATGGCTACACCTTC. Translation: CAWSPTGSYGYTF. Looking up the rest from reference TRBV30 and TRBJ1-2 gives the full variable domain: SQTIHQWPATLVQPVGSPLSLECTVEGTSNPNLYWYRQAAGRGLQLLFYSVGIGQISSEVPQNLSASRPQDRQFILSSKKLLLSDSGFYLCAWSPTGSYGYTFGSGTRLTVV.

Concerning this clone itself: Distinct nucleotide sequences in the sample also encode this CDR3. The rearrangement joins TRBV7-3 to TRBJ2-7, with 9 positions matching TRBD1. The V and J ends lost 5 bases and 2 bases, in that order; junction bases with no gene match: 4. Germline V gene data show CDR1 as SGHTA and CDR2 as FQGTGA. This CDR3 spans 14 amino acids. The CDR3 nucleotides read TGTGCCAGCAGCCGGGGACAGGGAGCCTACGAGCAGTACTTC. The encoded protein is CASSRGQGAYEQYF.

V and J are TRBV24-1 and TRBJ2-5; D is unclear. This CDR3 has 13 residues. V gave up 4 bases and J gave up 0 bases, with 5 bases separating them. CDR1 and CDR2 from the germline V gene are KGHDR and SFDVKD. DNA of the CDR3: TGTGCCACCAGTGAAGTTCACCAAGAGACCCAGTACTTC. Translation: CATSEVHQETQYF.

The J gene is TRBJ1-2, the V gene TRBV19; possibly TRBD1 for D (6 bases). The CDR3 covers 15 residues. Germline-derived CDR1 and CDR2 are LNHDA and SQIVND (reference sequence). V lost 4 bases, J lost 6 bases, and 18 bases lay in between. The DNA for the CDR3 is TGTGCCAGTAGTACGACCGGGACATCGCGGAATGGCTACACCTTC. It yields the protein CASSTTGTSRNGYTF.

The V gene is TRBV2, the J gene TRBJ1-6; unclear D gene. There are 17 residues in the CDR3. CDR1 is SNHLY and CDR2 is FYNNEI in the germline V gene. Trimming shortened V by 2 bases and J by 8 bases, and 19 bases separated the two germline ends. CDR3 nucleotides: TGTGCCAGCAGTGAACGAGTCCGGATAAGACCTGATTCACCCCTCCACTTT. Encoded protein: CASSERVRIRPDSPLHF.